This T cell receptor beta chain was captured in a study of control samples from healthy donors and cancer patients (dated by TCRdb to the early 2020s). The library was obtained by the immunoSEQ multiplex PCR assay. This immuneACCESS table, as held by TCRdb, lists in-frame sequences with V and J called but not all clones. Of the missing ones, under half trace to an unresolved V gene in checked studies; the others have no known cause. In all, the sample holds 260,000 or so clones, and almost 85% of those were seen once. About 14% of the sample comes from the top ten. The sample holds a few counts of this clone. The antigen it binds to is not known. No qualities accompany the bases; no much larger clone lies one base away. Taken from cysteine to phenylalanine, the CDR3 has 14 residues. The CDR3 DNA has 42 bases and is translated from base 1. V is cut by 10 bases and J by 9 bases, and the space between the germline ends is 22 bases. The germline V gene gives CDR1 as ENHRY and CDR2 as SYGVKD.

The receptor's source is a woman in her sixties or seventies with lung cancer. Sequenced input: PBMCs. This receptor chain uses TRBV10-3 and TRBJ1-5, and the D gene may be TRBD1, 5 bases matching. The CDR3 reads as follows: CATRALGRDGPQHF. Read as DNA, the sequence is TGTGCCACTAGAGCTTTGGGCAGGGATGGGCCCCAGCATTTT.